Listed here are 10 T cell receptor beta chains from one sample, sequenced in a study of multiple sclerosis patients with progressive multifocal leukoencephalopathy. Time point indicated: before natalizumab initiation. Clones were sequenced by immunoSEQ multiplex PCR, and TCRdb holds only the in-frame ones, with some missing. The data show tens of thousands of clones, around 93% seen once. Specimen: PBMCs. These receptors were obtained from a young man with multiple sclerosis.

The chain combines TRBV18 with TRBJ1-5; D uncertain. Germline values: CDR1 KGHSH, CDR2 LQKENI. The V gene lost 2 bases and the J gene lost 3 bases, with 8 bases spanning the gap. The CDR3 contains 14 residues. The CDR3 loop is CASSPGSLNQPQHF. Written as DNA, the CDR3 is TGTGCCAGCTCACCAGGCAGCCTCAATCAGCCCCAGCATTTT.

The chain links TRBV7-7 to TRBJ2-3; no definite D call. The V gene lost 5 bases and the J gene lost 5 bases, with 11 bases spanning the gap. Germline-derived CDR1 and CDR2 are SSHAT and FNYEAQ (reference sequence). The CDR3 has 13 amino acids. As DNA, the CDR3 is TGTGCCAGCAGCCCCCTCCGCCTAGATACGCAGTATTTT. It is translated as CASSPLRLDTQYF.

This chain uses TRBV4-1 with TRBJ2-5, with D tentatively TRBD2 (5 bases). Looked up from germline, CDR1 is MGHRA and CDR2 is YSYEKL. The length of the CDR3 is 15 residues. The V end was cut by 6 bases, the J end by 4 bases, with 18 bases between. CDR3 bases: TGCGCCAGCAGGAGGGCGGAGGACGTACGAGAGACCCAGTACTTC. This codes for CASRRAEDVRETQYF.

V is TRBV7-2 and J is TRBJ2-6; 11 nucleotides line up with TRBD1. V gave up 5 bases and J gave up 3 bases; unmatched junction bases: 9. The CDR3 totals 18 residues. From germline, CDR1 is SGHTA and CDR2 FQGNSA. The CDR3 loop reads CASSPSPDRGHGANVLTF. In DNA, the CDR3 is TGTGCCAGCAGCCCCTCCCCGGACAGGGGGCATGGGGCCAACGTCCTGACTTTC.

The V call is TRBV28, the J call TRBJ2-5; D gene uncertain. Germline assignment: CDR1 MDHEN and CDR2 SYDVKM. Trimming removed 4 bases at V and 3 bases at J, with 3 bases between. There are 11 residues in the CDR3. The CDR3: CASSWEETQYF. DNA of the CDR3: TGTGCCAGCAGTTGGGAAGAGACCCAGTACTTC.

The CDR3 nucleotides read TGTGCCTGGAGATTATCCATCGGGGGCTATGGCTACACCTTC. It yields the protein CAWRLSIGGYGYTF. The chain uses TRBV30 and TRBJ1-2; possible D gene TRBD1, 5 bases. The germline gives CDR1 GTSNPN, CDR2 SVGIG (reference sequence). V was clipped by 3 bases and J by 4 bases, with 15 bases between them. The CDR3 loop spans 14 amino acids.

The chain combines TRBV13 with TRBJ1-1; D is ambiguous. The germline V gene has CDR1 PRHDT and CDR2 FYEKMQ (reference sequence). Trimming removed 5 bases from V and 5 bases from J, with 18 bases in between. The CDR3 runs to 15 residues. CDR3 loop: CASSTGPGLGTEAFF. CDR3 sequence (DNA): TGTGCCAGCAGCACGGGCCCCGGGTTAGGGACTGAAGCTTTCTTT.

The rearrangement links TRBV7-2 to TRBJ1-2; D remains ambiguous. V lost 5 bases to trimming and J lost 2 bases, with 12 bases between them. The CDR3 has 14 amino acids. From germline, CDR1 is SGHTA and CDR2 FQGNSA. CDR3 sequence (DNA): TGTGCCAGCAGCGCCGCTGACTGGAACTATGGCTACACCTTC. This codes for CASSAADWNYGYTF. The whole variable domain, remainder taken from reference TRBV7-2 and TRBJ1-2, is GAGVSQSPSNKVTEKGKDVELRCDPISGHTALYWYRQSLGQGLEFLIYFQGNSAPDKSGLPSDRFSAERTGGSVSTLTIQRTQQEDSAVYLCASSAADWNYGYTFGSGTRLTVV.

DNA for the CDR3: TGTGCCACCAGCAGAGAAGCAGGGGGTTCAGATGAGCAGTTCTTC. Translating gives CATSREAGGSDEQFF. The chain has TRBV15 and TRBJ2-1; 7 bases agree with TRBD1. V lost 0 bases, J lost 8 bases, and 7 bases stayed unmatched. This CDR3 has 15 amino acids. Germline V gives CDR1 LNHNV, CDR2 YYDKDF (reference sequence).

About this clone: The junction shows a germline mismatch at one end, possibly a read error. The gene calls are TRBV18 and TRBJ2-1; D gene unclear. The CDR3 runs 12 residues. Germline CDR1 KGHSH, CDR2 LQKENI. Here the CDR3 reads CASSPVASLKVF. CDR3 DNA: TGTGCCAGCTCACCAGTTGCTAGTCTCAAGGTCTTC.